The clone carrying this TCR beta chain was seen many times. Its cognate antigen is unknown. The entry originates in a study of T cell repertoires in cytomegalovirus infection. Overall study findings and caveats: The cumulative frequency of public TCR beta families distinguished individuals who carried CMV together with the relevant HLA.

Trimming took 3 bases from V and 5 from J, leaving 11 bases between them. CDR3 length: 13 amino acids. TCRdb re-called the reads through MiXCR, storing one row per CDR3 protein. The profile shows about 150,000 distinct CDR3 sequences, about 32% of them singletons. The chain is built from TRBV12-3 or TRBV12-4 and TRBJ2-7, with D maybe TRBD1 (5 bases). Sequenced material: CD8+ T cells from cultured PBMCs, taken from culture after CMV antigen stimulation. This receptor was identified in a human donor in good health (CMV status not recorded). Some clones in this sample may be carry-over from other donors' samples. The CDR3 sequence: CASSFTGPNEQYF. CDR3 sequence (DNA): TGTGCCAGCAGTTTCACAGGCCCGAACGAGCAGTACTTC.